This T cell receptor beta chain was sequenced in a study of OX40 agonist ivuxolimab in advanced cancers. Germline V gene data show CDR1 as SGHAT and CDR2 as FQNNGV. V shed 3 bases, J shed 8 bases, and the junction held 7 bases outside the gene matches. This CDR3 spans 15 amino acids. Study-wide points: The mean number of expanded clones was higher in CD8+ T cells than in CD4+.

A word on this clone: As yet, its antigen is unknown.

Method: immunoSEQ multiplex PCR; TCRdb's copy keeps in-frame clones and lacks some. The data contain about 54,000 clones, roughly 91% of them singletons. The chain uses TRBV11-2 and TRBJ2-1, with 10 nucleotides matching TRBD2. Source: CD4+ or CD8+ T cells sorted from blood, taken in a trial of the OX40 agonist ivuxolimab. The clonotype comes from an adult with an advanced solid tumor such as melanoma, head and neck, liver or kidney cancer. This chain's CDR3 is CASSFPLAGVYEQFF. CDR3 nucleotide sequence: TGTGCCAGCAGCTTCCCCCTAGCGGGGGTGTATGAGCAGTTCTTC.